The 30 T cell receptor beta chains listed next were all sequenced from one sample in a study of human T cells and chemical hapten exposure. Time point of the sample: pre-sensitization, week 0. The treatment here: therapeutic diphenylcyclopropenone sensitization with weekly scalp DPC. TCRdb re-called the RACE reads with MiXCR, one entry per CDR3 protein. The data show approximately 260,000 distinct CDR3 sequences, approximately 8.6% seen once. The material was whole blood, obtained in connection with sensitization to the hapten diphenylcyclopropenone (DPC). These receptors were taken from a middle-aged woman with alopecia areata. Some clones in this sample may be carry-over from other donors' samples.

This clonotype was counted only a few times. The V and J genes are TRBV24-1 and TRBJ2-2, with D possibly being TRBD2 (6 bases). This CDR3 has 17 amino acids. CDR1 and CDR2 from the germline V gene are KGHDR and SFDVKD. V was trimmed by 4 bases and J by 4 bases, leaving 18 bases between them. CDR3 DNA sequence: TGTGCCACCAGTGACTCGGGTCGGGGGATTTCCACCGGGGAGCTGTTTTTT. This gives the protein CATSDSGRGISTGELFF.

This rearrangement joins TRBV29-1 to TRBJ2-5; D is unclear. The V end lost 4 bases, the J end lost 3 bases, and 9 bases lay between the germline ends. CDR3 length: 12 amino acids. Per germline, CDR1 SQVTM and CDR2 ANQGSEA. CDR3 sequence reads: CSVVGGEETQYF. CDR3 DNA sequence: TGCAGCGTTGTCGGCGGTGAAGAGACCCAGTACTTC.

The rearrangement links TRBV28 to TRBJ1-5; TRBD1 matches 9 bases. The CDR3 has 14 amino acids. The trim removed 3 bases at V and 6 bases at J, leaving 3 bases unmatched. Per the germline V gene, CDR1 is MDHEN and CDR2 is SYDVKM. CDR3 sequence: CASSLGTGTQPQHF. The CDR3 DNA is TGTGCCAGCAGTTTGGGGACAGGGACTCAGCCCCAGCATTTT.

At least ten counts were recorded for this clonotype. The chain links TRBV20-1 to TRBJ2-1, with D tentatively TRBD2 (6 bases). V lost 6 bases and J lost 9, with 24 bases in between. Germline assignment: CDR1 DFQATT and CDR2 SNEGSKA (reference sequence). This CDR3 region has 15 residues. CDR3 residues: CSASTLAMEVLEQFF. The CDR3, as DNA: TGCAGTGCCAGCACCCTAGCGATGGAGGTACTTGAGCAGTTCTTC.

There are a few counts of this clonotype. The CDR3 DNA reads TGCAGCGTTGAAGGGGTGGTTGGCCAAGAGACCCAGTACTTC. It encodes CSVEGVVGQETQYF. The chain has TRBV29-1 and TRBJ2-5; D not resolved. Germline V gives CDR1 SQVTM, CDR2 ANQGSEA. Trimming left V 1 base short and J 1 base short, with 10 bases between. The CDR3 sequence is 14 residues long.

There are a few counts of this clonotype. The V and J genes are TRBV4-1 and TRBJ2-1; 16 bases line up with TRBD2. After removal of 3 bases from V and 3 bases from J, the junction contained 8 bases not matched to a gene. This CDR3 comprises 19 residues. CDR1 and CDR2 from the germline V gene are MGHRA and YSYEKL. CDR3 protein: CASSQNPGLAGGRYNEQFF. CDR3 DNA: TGCGCCAGCAGCCAGAATCCGGGACTAGCGGGAGGGCGCTACAATGAGCAGTTCTTC.

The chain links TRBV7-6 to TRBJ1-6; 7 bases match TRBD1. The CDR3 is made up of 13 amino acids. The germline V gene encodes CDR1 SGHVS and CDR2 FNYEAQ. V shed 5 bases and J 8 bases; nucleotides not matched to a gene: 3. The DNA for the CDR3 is TGTGCCAGCAGCCCAGGGACAGATTCACCCCTCCACTTT. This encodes CASSPGTDSPLHF.

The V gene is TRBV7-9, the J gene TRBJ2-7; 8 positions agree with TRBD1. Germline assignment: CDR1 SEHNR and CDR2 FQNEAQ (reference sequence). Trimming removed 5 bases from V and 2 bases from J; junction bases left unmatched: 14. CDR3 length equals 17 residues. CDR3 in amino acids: CASSKQLPGTGAYEQYF. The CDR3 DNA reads TGTGCCAGCAGCAAACAGCTCCCCGGGACAGGAGCCTACGAGCAGTACTTC.

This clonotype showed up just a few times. DNA of the CDR3: TGTGCCAGCAGCGCATTTAGCGGAGCAGTCGCAGATACGCAGTATTTT. Translated: CASSAFSGAVADTQYF. The rearrangement joins TRBV7-6 to TRBJ2-3; D possibly corresponds to TRBD2 (6 bases). This CDR3 has 16 residues. Germline V gene lookup returns CDR1 SGHVS and CDR2 FNYEAQ. With 5 bases removed from V and 4 bases from J, the gap between germline ends came to 19 bases.

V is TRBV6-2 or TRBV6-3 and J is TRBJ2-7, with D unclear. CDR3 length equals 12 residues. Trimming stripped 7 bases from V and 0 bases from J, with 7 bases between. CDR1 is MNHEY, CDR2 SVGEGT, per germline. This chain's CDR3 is CASKSNSYEQYF. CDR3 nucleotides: TGTGCCAGCAAATCAAACTCCTACGAGCAGTACTTC.

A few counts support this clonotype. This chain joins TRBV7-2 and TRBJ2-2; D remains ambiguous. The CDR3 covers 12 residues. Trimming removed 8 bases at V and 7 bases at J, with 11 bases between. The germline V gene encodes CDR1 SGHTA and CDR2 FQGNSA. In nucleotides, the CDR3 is TGTGCCAGCTCCCGTTCGGGCGGGGAGCTGTTTTTT. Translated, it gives CASSRSGGELFF. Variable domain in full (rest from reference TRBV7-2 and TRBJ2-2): GAGVSQSPSNKVTEKGKDVELRCDPISGHTALYWYRQSLGQGLEFLIYFQGNSAPDKSGLPSDRFSAERTGGSVSTLTIQRTQQEDSAVYLCASSRSGGELFFGEGSRLTVL.

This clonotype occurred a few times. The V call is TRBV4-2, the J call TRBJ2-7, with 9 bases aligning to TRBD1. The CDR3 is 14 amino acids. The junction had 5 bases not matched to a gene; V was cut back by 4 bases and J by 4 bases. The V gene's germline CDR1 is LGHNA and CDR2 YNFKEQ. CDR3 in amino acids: CASSPGQGKYEQYF. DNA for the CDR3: TGTGCCAGCAGCCCCGGACAGGGGAAATACGAGCAGTACTTC.

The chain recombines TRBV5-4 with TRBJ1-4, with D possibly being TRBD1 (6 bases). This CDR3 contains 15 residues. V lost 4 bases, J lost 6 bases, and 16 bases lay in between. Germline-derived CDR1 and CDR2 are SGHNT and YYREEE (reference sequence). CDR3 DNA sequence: TGTGCCAGCAGCATTCGGGGGCGCGGAGATGAAAAACTGTTTTTT. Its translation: CASSIRGRGDEKLFF.

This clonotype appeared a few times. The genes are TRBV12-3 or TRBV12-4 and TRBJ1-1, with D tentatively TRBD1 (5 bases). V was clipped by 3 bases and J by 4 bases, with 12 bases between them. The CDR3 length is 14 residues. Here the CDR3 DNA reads TGTGCCAGCAGTTTTACCGGGGGGAGCACTGAAGCTTTCTTT. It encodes CASSFTGGSTEAFF.

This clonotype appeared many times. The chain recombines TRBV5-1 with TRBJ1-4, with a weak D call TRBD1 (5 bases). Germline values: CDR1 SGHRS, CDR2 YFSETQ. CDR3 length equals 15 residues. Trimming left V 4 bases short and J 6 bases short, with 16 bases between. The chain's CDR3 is CASSERTGRHEKLFF. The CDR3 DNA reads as TGCGCCAGCAGCGAAAGGACGGGGCGCCATGAAAAACTGTTTTTT.

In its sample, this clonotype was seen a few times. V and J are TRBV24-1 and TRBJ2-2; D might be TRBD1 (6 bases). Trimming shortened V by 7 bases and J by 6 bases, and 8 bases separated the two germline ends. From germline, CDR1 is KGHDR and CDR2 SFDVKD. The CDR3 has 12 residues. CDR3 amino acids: CATRQGAGELFF. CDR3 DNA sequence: TGTGCCACCAGACAGGGAGCCGGGGAGCTGTTTTTT.

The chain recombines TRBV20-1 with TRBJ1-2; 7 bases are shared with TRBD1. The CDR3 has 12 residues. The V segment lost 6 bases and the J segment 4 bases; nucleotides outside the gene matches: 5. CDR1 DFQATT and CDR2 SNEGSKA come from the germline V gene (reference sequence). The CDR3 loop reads CSATTGTYGYTF. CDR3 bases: TGCAGTGCCACGACAGGGACCTATGGCTACACCTTC.

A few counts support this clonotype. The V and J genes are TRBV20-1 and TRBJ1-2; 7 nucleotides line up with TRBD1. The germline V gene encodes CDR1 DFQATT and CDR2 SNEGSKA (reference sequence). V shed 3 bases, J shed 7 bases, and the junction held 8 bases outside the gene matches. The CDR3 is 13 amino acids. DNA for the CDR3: TGCAGTGCTAGCCCGACAGGGTTTAGTGGCTACACCTTC. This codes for CSASPTGFSGYTF.

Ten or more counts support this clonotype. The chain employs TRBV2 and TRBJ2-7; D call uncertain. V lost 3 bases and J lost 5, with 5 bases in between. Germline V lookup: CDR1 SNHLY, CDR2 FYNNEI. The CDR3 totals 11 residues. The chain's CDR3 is CASSEEHEQYF. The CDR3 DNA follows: TGTGCCAGCAGTGAGGAGCACGAGCAGTACTTC.

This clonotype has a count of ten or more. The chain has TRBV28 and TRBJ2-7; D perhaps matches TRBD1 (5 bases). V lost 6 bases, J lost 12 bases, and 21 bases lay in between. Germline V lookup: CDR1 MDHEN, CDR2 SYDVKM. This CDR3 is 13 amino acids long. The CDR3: CASSQEVQGRRYF. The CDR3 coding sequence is TGTGCCAGCAGCCAAGAGGTTCAGGGCCGGCGGTACTTC.

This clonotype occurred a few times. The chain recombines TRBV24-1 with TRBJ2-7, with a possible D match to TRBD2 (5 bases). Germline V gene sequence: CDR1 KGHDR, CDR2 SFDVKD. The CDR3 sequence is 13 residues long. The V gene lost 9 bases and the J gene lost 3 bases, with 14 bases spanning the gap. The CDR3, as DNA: TGTGCCACCCGGAGGTACGCTAACTACGAGCAGTACTTC. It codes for CATRRYANYEQYF.

The CDR3 DNA is TGCAGTGCAATCGGGACTAGCGGGACCTACGAGCAGTACTTC. Amino acids: CSAIGTSGTYEQYF. The V call is TRBV20-1, the J call TRBJ2-7; 13 bases fit TRBD2. The CDR3 extends over 14 amino acids. CDR1 and CDR2 (germline): DFQATT, SNEGSKA (reference sequence). V lost 6 bases and J lost 2; bases outside the gene matches: 4.

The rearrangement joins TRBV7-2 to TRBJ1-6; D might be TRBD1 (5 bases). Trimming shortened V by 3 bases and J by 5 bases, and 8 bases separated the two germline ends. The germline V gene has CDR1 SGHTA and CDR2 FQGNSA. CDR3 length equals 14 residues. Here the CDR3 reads CASSLGHHNSPLHF. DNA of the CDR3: TGTGCCAGCAGCTTGGGGCATCATAATTCACCCCTCCACTTT.

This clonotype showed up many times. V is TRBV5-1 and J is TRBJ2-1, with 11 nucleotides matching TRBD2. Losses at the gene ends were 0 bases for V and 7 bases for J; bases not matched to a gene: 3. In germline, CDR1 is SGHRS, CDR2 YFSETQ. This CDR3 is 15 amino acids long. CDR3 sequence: CASSLVAGGPNEQFF. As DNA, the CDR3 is TGCGCCAGCAGCTTGGTAGCGGGAGGGCCAAATGAGCAGTTCTTC.

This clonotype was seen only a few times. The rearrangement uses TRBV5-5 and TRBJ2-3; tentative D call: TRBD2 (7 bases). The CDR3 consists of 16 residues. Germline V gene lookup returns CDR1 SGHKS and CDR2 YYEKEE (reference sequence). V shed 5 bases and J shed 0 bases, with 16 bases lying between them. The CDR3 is CASSPIWGGSTDTQYF. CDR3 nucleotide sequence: TGTGCCAGCAGTCCCATATGGGGGGGCAGCACAGATACGCAGTATTTT. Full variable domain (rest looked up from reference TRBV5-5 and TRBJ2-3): DAGVTQSPTHLIKTRGQQVTLRCSPISGHKSVSWYQQVLGQGPQFIFQYYEKEERGRGNFPDRFSARQFPNYSSELNVNALLLGDSALYLCASSPIWGGSTDTQYFGPGTRLTVL.

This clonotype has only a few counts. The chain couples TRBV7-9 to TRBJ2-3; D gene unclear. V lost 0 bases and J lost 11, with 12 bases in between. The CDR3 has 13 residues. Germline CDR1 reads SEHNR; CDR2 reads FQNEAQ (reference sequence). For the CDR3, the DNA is TGTGCCAGCAGCTTAGCCTTCGTTATTAGGCAGTATTTT. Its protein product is CASSLAFVIRQYF.

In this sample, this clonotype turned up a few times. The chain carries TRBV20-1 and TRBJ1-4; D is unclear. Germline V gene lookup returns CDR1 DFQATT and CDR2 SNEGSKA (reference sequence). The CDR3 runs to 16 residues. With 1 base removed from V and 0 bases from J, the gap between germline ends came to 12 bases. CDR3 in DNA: TGCAGTGCTAGAGGCTGGACGGCTGCAACTAATGAAAAACTGTTTTTT. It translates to CSARGWTAATNEKLFF.

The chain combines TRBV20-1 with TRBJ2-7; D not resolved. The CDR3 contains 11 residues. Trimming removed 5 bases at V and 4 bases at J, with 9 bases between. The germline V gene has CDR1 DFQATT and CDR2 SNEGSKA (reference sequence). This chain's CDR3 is CSAPDLYEQYF. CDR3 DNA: TGCAGTGCTCCTGACCTTTACGAGCAGTACTTC.

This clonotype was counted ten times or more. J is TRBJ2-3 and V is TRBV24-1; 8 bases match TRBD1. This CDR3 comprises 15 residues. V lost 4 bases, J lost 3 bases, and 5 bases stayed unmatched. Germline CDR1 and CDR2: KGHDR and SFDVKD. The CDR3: CATSDPTGATDTQYF. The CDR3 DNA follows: TGTGCCACCAGTGACCCGACAGGGGCGACAGATACGCAGTATTTT.

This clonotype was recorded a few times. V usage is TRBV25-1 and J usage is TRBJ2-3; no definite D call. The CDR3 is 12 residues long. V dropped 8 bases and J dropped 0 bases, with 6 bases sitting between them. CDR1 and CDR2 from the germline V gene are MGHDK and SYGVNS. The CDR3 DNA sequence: TGTGCCAGCGCGACTAGCACAGATACGCAGTATTTT. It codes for CASATSTDTQYF.